Listed here is a single T cell receptor (beta chain). This clone was observed a few times. It lacks a known antigen. The record has no base qualities; no much larger clone is one base away. This sample was taken from a study of beta chain features in type 1 diabetes (dated by TCRdb to the late 2010s). At the level of the whole study: Mean age, gender distribution, total cell number and subset yield were not different between patients and healthy donors. A total of 107,917,701 sorted cells were examined across all samples, and the number of cells per subset was strongly correlated with RNA yield. In the study, TCRB repertoires of sorted circulating CD4+ T cell subsets from recently diagnosed type 1 diabetes patients were compared with those of matched healthy donors. Naive and central memory subsets were obtained from all 30 or so donors, but regulatory and stem cell-like memory subsets were isolated from only 8 patients and roughly eight healthy donors.

CDR1 and CDR2 were assigned from the germline V gene as SNHLY and FYNNEI. V is pared back by 10 bases and J by 12 bases, with 31 bases lying between the germline termini. The CDR3 covers 16 residues, taking in both the cysteine and the phenylalanine. Of the read, only the CDR3 DNA is kept; its 48 bases are in frame from base 1. The research as a whole found: Patients with type 1 diabetes made fewer insertions and deleted more nucleotides at VDJ recombination sites, implying thymic rearrangement abnormalities. HLA sub-analyses involved small numbers of individuals, so any influence of HLA type on TCRB rearrangement remained unresolved. Naive, central memory and regulatory TCRB repertoires appeared more similar among patients than among healthy donors. Type 1 diabetes patients showed a moderate but significant shortening of TCRB CDR3 length in all four CD4+ subsets. Because cDNA was sequenced instead of genomic DNA, activated cells with high expression could be over-represented, although the groups did not differ in activation or CD3 levels. PCR may preferentially amplify shorter templates, but because patient and control samples were amplified and corrected together, any resulting skew would affect both groups equally.

Each donor gave one peripheral blood draw, approximately 0.11 L on average, collected into heparinised tubes. Naive, central memory, regulatory and stem cell-like memory CD4+ T cells were sorted on a BD FACSAria II using a panel including CD45RO, CCR7, CD25, CD127, CD95 and CD27. All sorted populations exceeded 95% purity. PBMCs were isolated right away by Lymphoprep density gradient centrifugation and were stained directly, without culture. Samples were stained and sorted in pairs, with one healthy donor and one patient per experiment, so that batch effects were minimized. The High Capacity cDNA Reverse Transcription Kit was used to reverse transcribe all of the isolated RNA, meaning that expressed TCRB transcripts were what got sequenced. Deep immunoSEQ sequencing was applied to naive, central memory and regulatory T cell samples, giving an average of about 3.57 million total reads per sample. After sorted cells were lysed in RLT buffer, RNA was extracted with DNase-treated RNeasy Micro or Mini kits, with the choice depending on cell number. Each cell subset was processed on its own to prevent cross-contamination, while patient and healthy donor samples were processed together. Using the immunoSEQ multiplex PCR, TCRB sequences were amplified from cDNA into 87-bp fragments spanning the CDR3 region. Sequencing of the amplicons was done on the Illumina HiSeq platform. Regarding the original processing steps: Synthetic template baselines were used to correct PCR bias computationally, reads within Hamming distance 2 were collapsed together, and singletons that could not be merged were discarded. By aligning reads against IMGT, V, D and J genes, CDR3 length, and insertions or deletions at six rearrangement sites were assigned. Clonotype counts were normalized to sorted cell number within each subset before computing true diversity and Gini coefficients with the tcR R package. The overlap coefficient, calculated on TCRB nucleotide sequences, was used to quantify repertoire sharing. Out-of-frame TCRB sequences from naive cells were analyzed as a proxy for the pre-selection repertoire. Here the immuneACCESS table is served through TCRdb, limited to in-frame sequences with V and J called. Missing clones are a known gap in these copies; in checked studies unresolved V genes cover under half, and the rest lacks a known reason. V, J and clone size are taken as reported in that table, and D and trimming were inferred from the DNA itself. The sample records 300,000 or so clones, roughly 13% of which are singletons. About 0.016% of the sample comes from the top ten.

Recombination connected TRBV2 to TRBJ2-1, and the D gene may be TRBD2, 5 bases matching. The source is a woman younger than 30 with type 1 diabetes. Source material: naive CD4+ T cells from blood. What this sample's cell subset or site label stands for: true naive CD4+ T cells. The bases read TGTGCCAACAAGGGATCAAGCGGCCCTCGTCATGCGGGGCAGTTCTTC. It is translated as CANKGSSGPRHAGQFF.